Following are 9 T cell receptor beta chains from one sample sequenced in a study of T cell repertoires in cytomegalovirus infection. TCRdb reprocessed the reads with MiXCR, giving one entry per CDR3 protein. Altogether roughly 230,000 distinct CDR3 sequences are present, roughly 20% being singletons, with the ten largest covering 18%. Sequenced sample: CD8+ T cells from PBMCs. The receptors derive from a human donor in good health (CMV status not recorded). Some clones in this sample may be carry-over from other donors' samples.

The chain's CDR3 is CSARDSLVRFGTF. CDR3 bases: TGCAGTGCTAGAGATAGTTTAGTCCGCTTTGGGACCTTC. The rearrangement links TRBV20-1 to TRBJ1-2, with D unresolved. Per the germline V gene, CDR1 is DFQATT and CDR2 is SNEGSKA (reference sequence). CDR3 size: 13 residues. Trimming took off 0 bases at V and 14 bases at J, with 19 bases between the two ends.

The chain couples TRBV14 to TRBJ1-4; a possible D gene is TRBD1 (6 bases). Deletions cut 1 base from V and 5 bases from J, with 11 bases between. CDR1 is SGHDN, CDR2 FVKESK, per germline. The CDR3 is 15 residues long. CDR3 DNA: TGTGCCAGCAGCCAAGCCCGGGGGCTGAATGAAAAACTGTTTTTT. Amino acid sequence: CASSQARGLNEKLFF.

In its sample, this clonotype was seen many times. J is TRBJ2-7 and V is TRBV12-3 or TRBV12-4; D ambiguous. Trimming shortened V by 7 bases and J by 5 bases, and 12 bases separated the two germline ends. This CDR3 has 12 residues. The CDR3 loop is CASTNGPNEQYF. The DNA of the CDR3 is TGTGCCAGCACCAACGGCCCTAACGAGCAGTACTTC.

The CDR3 DNA follows: TGTGCCAGTAAACCGGGACAGAAAAATGAAAAACTGTTTTTT. This gives the protein CASKPGQKNEKLFF. The chain couples TRBV19 to TRBJ1-4; 7 nucleotides match TRBD1. The germline V gene encodes CDR1 LNHDA and CDR2 SQIVND (reference sequence). Trimming at V came to 7 bases and at J to 5 bases, leaving 7 bases not matched to a gene. There are 14 residues in the CDR3.

The DNA of the CDR3 is TGCAGTGCTAGGTCGGGGGGGCCCCAGCCTGGCAATGAGCAGTTCTTC. This encodes CSARSGGPQPGNEQFF. The V gene is TRBV20-1, the J gene TRBJ2-1; 8 bases map to TRBD2. The CDR3 has 16 residues. With 3 bases clipped from V and 6 bases from J, the junction kept 13 bases outside the gene matches. From germline, CDR1 is DFQATT and CDR2 SNEGSKA (reference sequence).

This clonotype was counted only a few times. The chain is built from TRBV7-2 and TRBJ2-4, with a possible D match to TRBD2 (6 bases). The CDR3 runs 16 residues. Trimming cost V 2 bases and J 6 bases, with 17 bases left between them. Germline assignment: CDR1 SGHTA and CDR2 FQGNSA. CDR3 coding DNA: TGTGCCAGCAGCTTATTTCTGGGACTGGGGTTAAACATTCAGTACTTC. Amino acid sequence: CASSLFLGLGLNIQYF.

V usage is TRBV6-6 and J usage is TRBJ2-2, with 8 bases fitting TRBD1. V shed 10 bases and J 0 bases; nucleotides not matched to a gene: 4. The CDR3 is made up of 14 amino acids. The germline CDR1 and CDR2 sequences are MNHNY and SVGAGI (reference sequence). CDR3 loop: CATTGGANTGELFF. The CDR3 region has the DNA TGTGCCACTACAGGGGGTGCGAACACCGGGGAGCTGTTTTTT.

This clonotype was seen a handful of times. This chain joins TRBV19 and TRBJ2-1, with TRBD2 matching over 8 bases. The V gene end was trimmed by 3 bases and the J gene end by 3 bases; junction bases not matched to a gene: 7. This CDR3 comprises 16 residues. Per the germline V gene, CDR1 is LNHDA and CDR2 is SQIVND (reference sequence). CDR3 sequence reads: CASSMELAALYNEQFF. The DNA of the CDR3 is TGTGCCAGTAGTATGGAACTAGCGGCGCTCTACAATGAGCAGTTCTTC. The full variable domain, completed using reference TRBV19 and TRBJ2-1, is DGGITQSPKYLFRKEGQNVTLSCEQNLNHDAMYWYRQDPGQGLRLIYYSQIVNDFQKGDIAEGYSVSREKKESFPLTVTSAQKNPTAFYLCASSMELAALYNEQFFGPGTRLTVL.

By share of the sample, this clonotype is medium-sized. V gene TRBV11-2 combines with J gene TRBJ1-4; 10 bases are shared with TRBD1. Germline trimming cut 1 base from V and 1 base from J; bases unmatched to any gene: 12. The germline gives CDR1 SGHAT, CDR2 FQNNGV. This CDR3 contains 20 residues. This CDR3 is CASSLGLTRDRGQTNEKLFF. CDR3 in DNA: TGTGCCAGCAGCTTAGGTTTGACCCGGGACAGGGGACAAACTAATGAAAAACTGTTTTTT.